The T cell receptor beta chain described here comes from a study of T cell repertoires in cytomegalovirus infection. The overall study: Both a matching HLA type and CMV infection were indicated by public TCR beta signatures. Overall study results and limits: CMV-specific HLA-C-restricted TCR beta clonotypes dominated the ex vivo response. Accumulated public TCR beta family frequency recognized individuals carrying CMV together with the relevant HLA.

This clonotype has ten or more counts. Its antigen is undetermined. TCRdb recomputed calls from the reads with MiXCR, one row per CDR3 protein. The sample includes approximately 700,000 distinct CDR3 sequences, about 40% of them seen just once. From germline, CDR1 is SGHTA and CDR2 FQGTGA. CDR3 length: 13 amino acids. The V and J ends lost 2 bases and 8 bases respectively, with 11 bases between them. The sequenced sample consisted of PBMCs. The TCR sequence derives from a human donor in good health (CMV status not recorded). Some clones in this sample may be carry-over from other donors' samples. The chain links TRBV7-3 to TRBJ2-3; D gene uncertain. The CDR3 DNA reads TGTGCCAGCAGCTTAGCGAGGCAAGGTACGCAGTATTTT. It translates to CASSLARQGTQYF.